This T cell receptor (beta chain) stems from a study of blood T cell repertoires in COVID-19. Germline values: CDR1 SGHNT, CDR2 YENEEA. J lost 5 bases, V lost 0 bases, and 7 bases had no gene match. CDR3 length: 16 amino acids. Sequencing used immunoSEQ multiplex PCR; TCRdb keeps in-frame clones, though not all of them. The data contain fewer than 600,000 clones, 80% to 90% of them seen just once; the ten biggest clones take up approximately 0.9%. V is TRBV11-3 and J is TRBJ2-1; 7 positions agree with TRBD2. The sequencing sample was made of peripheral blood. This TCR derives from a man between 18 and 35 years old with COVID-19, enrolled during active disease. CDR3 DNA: TGTGCCAGCAGCTTAGAACGCGGGAGTTATCACAATGAGCAGTTCTTC. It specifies CASSLERGSYHNEQFF.